The 28 T cell receptor beta chains reported below all come from one sample, sequenced in a study of cytomegalovirus exposure and HLA in healthy donors. Use of 60 Vbeta and 13 Jbeta primers characterized the PCR. Sequencing was performed with immunoSEQ multiplex PCR; in TCRdb, only in-frame clones are kept and a portion is missing. The data show 70,000 to 90,000 clones, about 79% seen once. The sequenced sample consisted of PBMCs. Every receptor here comes from a man in his sixties or seventies in good health and CMV-seropositive.

This sequence joins TRBV9 and TRBJ2-2; 10 bases agree with TRBD2. Germline CDR1 reads SGDLS; CDR2 reads YYNGEE. Losses at the gene ends were 3 bases for V and 6 bases for J; bases not matched to a gene: 8. The CDR3 is 16 residues long. For the CDR3, the DNA is TGTGCCAGCAGCGCTAGCGGGAGAGGCTGGTCCGGGGAGCTGTTTTTT. Its protein is CASSASGRGWSGELFF.

The CDR3 loop is CASSPGTGGIAQFF. Written as DNA, the CDR3 is TGCGCCAGCAGCCCCGGGACAGGGGGTATTGCGCAGTTCTTC. The J gene is TRBJ2-1, the V gene TRBV5-1; TRBD1 matches at 11 bases. V dropped 4 bases and J dropped 12; count of bases not matched to a gene: 9. Germline V lookup: CDR1 SGHRS, CDR2 YFSETQ. The CDR3 loop spans 14 amino acids.

J is TRBJ2-1 and V is TRBV5-1; 7 nucleotides agree with TRBD1. The CDR3 runs 15 residues. The trim removed 4 bases at V and 5 bases at J, leaving 9 bases unmatched. The germline gives CDR1 SGHRS, CDR2 YFSETQ. Written as DNA, the CDR3 is TGCGCCAGCAGCCCACCGGGACAGACAGACAATGAGCAGTTCTTC. Its protein is CASSPPGQTDNEQFF.

This chain links TRBV6-4 with TRBJ2-7; D is ambiguous. The V gene lost 4 bases and the J gene lost 3 bases, with 28 bases spanning the gap. This CDR3 region has 19 residues. The germline gives CDR1 MRHNA, CDR2 SNTAGT. CDR3 DNA sequence: TGTGCCAGCAGTGCGTCAAGCGTACGTGAACTCTTCAGCTTCTACGAGCAGTACTTC. Its translation: CASSASSVRELFSFYEQYF.

This chain connects TRBV7-2 to TRBJ1-4, with D unclear. The CDR3 totals 11 residues. Trimming left V 5 bases short and J 4 bases short, with 2 bases between. CDR1 and CDR2 (germline): SGHTA, FQGNSA. CDR3 sequence: CASSLNEKLFF. CDR3 nucleotides: TGTGCCAGCAGCCTTAATGAAAAACTGTTTTTT.

The gene calls are TRBV7-2 and TRBJ2-7; 10 positions match TRBD1. V was pared by 5 bases and J by 2 bases, with 6 bases of the junction left unmatched. Germline V gene data show CDR1 as SGHTA and CDR2 as FQGNSA. The CDR3 is 15 amino acids. This CDR3 reads CASSPTGGRTYEQYF. Here the CDR3 DNA reads TGTGCCAGCAGCCCGACAGGGGGCAGGACCTACGAGCAGTACTTC.

The chain joins TRBV6-5 to TRBJ2-1; a weak D match, TRBD1 (5 bases). The germline V gene has CDR1 MNHEY and CDR2 SVGAGI. Trimming shortened V by 7 bases and J by 7 bases, and 17 bases separated the two germline ends. The CDR3 has 14 residues. The chain's CDR3 is CASTKGGRENEQFF. CDR3 nucleotide sequence: TGTGCCAGCACAAAAGGTGGCAGGGAAAATGAGCAGTTCTTC.

This rearrangement joins TRBV6-6 to TRBJ1-2; 9 bases line up with TRBD1. This CDR3 contains 13 residues. The germline gives CDR1 MNHNY, CDR2 SVGAGI (reference sequence). V lost 6 bases to trimming and J lost 7 bases; unmatched junction nucleotides: 6. The CDR3 here is CASRGGQGGGYTF. CDR3 DNA sequence: TGTGCCAGCAGGGGGGGACAGGGAGGTGGCTACACCTTC.

The chain couples TRBV5-1 to TRBJ2-3, with D perhaps matching TRBD2 (5 bases). Germline V CDR1 and CDR2: SGHRS, YFSETQ. The germline V and J ends were trimmed by 2 bases and 4 bases, with 11 bases remaining between them. The CDR3 sequence is 14 residues long. The DNA for the CDR3 is TGCGCCAGCAGCTTCGGGGAAAAGGCAGATACGCAGTATTTT. Translating it yields CASSFGEKADTQYF.

This clone was counted between two and nine times. This chain connects TRBV10-3 to TRBJ1-4; no clear D gene. Germline V CDR1 and CDR2: ENHRY, SYGVKD. V lost 1 base and J lost 4, with 10 bases in between. CDR3 length equals 15 residues. The CDR3 here is CAISEYGSDNEKLFF. For the CDR3, the DNA is TGTGCCATCAGTGAGTACGGGTCAGATAATGAAAAACTGTTTTTT.

The V gene is TRBV7-3, the J gene TRBJ2-2; 8 bases line up with TRBD1. V gave up 5 bases and J gave up 0 bases; unmatched junction bases: 5. The CDR3 covers 16 residues. Germline values: CDR1 SGHTA, CDR2 FQGTGA. The CDR3 coding sequence is TGTGCCAGCAGCCACGGGGGACAGGCGAACACCGGGGAGCTGTTTTTT. It encodes CASSHGGQANTGELFF.

The chain carries TRBV5-1 and TRBJ2-2, with 8 bases aligning to TRBD1. V was clipped by 2 bases and J by 4 bases; unmatched bases: 1. The CDR3 length is 14 residues. Germline V gene sequence: CDR1 SGHRS, CDR2 YFSETQ. Here the CDR3 reads CASSFTGGTGELFF. The DNA for the CDR3 is TGCGCCAGCAGCTTCACAGGGGGCACCGGGGAGCTGTTTTTT.

The gene calls are TRBV29-1 and TRBJ2-5, with D perhaps matching TRBD2 (7 bases). CDR3 size: 12 residues. The germline V gene encodes CDR1 SQVTM and CDR2 ANQGSEA. Trimming took 7 bases from V and 5 from J, leaving 14 bases between them. The DNA for the CDR3 is TGCAGCGCGAGGGGGGGGGACGAGACCCAGTACTTC. It encodes CSARGGDETQYF.

The chain couples TRBV6-5 to TRBJ2-5, with D maybe TRBD1 (6 bases). The end of the DNA aligns better with TRBJ2-7, so the J call may be wrong. The CDR3 totals 14 residues. Germline CDR1 and CDR2: MNHEY and SVGAGI. This chain's CDR3 is CASSLLQGNYEQYF. DNA of the CDR3: TGTGCCAGCAGTTTATTACAGGGTAACTACGAGCAGTACTTC.

The chain recombines TRBV7-8 with TRBJ2-5; TRBD1 might be the D (6 bases). The CDR3 is 14 amino acids. Germline CDR1 SGHVS, CDR2 FQNEAQ. V was cut by 5 bases and J by 5 bases, with 15 bases left in between. For the CDR3, the DNA is TGTGCCAGCAGCCCCTCGACAGGAGGCGAGACCCAGTACTTC. Translated, it gives CASSPSTGGETQYF.

The chain is built from TRBV6-5 and TRBJ1-3, with 9 bases aligning to TRBD1. J lost 2 bases, V lost 5 bases, and 1 base had no gene match. Per the germline V gene, CDR1 is MNHEY and CDR2 is SVGAGI. The CDR3 runs to 14 residues. The CDR3 DNA reads TGTGCCAGCAGTAGGACAGGGGCTGGAAACACCATATATTTT. Translation gives CASSRTGAGNTIYF.

This clone was seen more than once but under ten times. This sequence joins TRBV4-1 and TRBJ2-3, with TRBD1 matching over 8 bases. V trimming: 3 bases; J trimming: 4 bases; junction bases outside the gene matches: 6. CDR1 and CDR2 (germline): MGHRA, YSYEKL. CDR3 length equals 15 residues. CDR3 in DNA: TGCGCCAGCAGCCATCGGACAGGGCAGGCAGATACGCAGTATTTT. Amino acid sequence: CASSHRTGQADTQYF.

The count of this clone is one. The V gene is TRBV18, the J gene TRBJ1-3; D is uncertain. The V end was cut by 2 bases, the J end by 0 bases, with 8 bases between. There are 15 residues in the CDR3. From germline, CDR1 is KGHSH and CDR2 LQKENI. The CDR3 is CASSPYGSSGNTIYF. In nucleotides, the CDR3 is TGTGCCAGCTCACCATACGGTTCCTCTGGAAACACCATATATTTT.

This sequence joins TRBV6-6 and TRBJ2-5; tentatively, D is TRBD1 (7 bases). CDR1 and CDR2 (germline): MNHNY, SVGAGI (reference sequence). This CDR3 contains 13 residues. The ends were cut back, 5 bases at V and 5 bases at J, with 12 bases in the middle. CDR3 protein: CASSQTGRETQYF. CDR3 DNA: TGTGCCAGCAGTCAGACAGGGAGGGAGACCCAGTACTTC.

The chain employs TRBV19 and TRBJ2-2, with 7 bases fitting TRBD1. Looked up from germline, CDR1 is LNHDA and CDR2 is SQIVND (reference sequence). This CDR3 has 15 residues. The trim removed 6 bases at V and 6 bases at J, leaving 10 bases unmatched. The CDR3 sequence is CASRPDREASGELFF. DNA of the CDR3: TGTGCCAGTAGACCAGACAGGGAAGCGTCCGGGGAGCTGTTTTTT.

The V call is TRBV15, the J call TRBJ2-1, with D possibly matching TRBD2 (6 bases). Germline CDR1 and CDR2: LNHNV and YYDKDF (reference sequence). The CDR3 runs 13 residues. Trimming left V 9 bases short and J 7 bases short, with 16 bases between. Written as DNA, the CDR3 is TGTGCCACGGCGGGAACGCCGGGGAATGAGCAGTTCTTC. This gives the protein CATAGTPGNEQFF.

The CDR3, as DNA: TGTGCCACCCAGGACAGGGCCTACGAGCAGTACTTC. Its translation is CATQDRAYEQYF. The V call is TRBV19, the J call TRBJ2-7; the match to TRBD1 covers 8 bases. The ends lost 10 bases at V and 2 bases at J; junction bases unmatched: 4. This CDR3 comprises 12 residues. From germline, CDR1 is LNHDA and CDR2 SQIVND (reference sequence).

This clone appeared once. The chain combines TRBV7-6 with TRBJ2-2; the match to TRBD2 covers 14 bases. The CDR3 is 18 amino acids. Germline V gives CDR1 SGHVS, CDR2 FNYEAQ. J gave up 3 bases and V 5 bases, and 8 bases lay outside the gene matches. CDR3 sequence reads: CASSTYGLAGGDTGELFF. In DNA form, the CDR3 reads TGTGCCAGCAGCACCTACGGACTAGCGGGAGGCGACACCGGGGAGCTGTTTTTT.

The CDR3 here is CASSQVSGSGIKNQETQYF. The CDR3 DNA reads as TGTGCCAGCAGCCAAGTTTCCGGCAGCGGGATCAAAAACCAAGAGACCCAGTACTTC. The chain combines TRBV4-2 with TRBJ2-5; 7 nucleotides line up with TRBD2. CDR3 length: 19 residues. The junction had 14 bases not matched to a gene; V was cut back by 1 base and J by 0 bases. Germline CDR1 reads LGHNA; CDR2 reads YNFKEQ.

This chain links TRBV29-1 with TRBJ2-7; weak D call: TRBD1 (6 bases). CDR1 and CDR2 from the germline V gene are SQVTM and ANQGSEA. The V and J ends lost 5 bases and 1 base respectively, with 18 bases between them. The CDR3 contains 15 residues. This CDR3 reads CSVRNRVKLSYEQYF. The CDR3, as DNA: TGCAGCGTTAGGAACAGGGTTAAACTTTCCTACGAGCAGTACTTC.

This chain connects TRBV7-6 to TRBJ1-2; 8 bases fit TRBD1. CDR1 SGHVS and CDR2 FNYEAQ come from the germline V gene. This CDR3 is 12 amino acids long. The trim removed 5 bases at V and 8 bases at J, leaving 4 bases unmatched. DNA of the CDR3: TGTGCCAGCAGCCGGACAGGGAGCGGCTACACCTTC. Translated: CASSRTGSGYTF.

The V gene is TRBV16, the J gene TRBJ2-7; D call uncertain. The CDR3 is 14 residues long. V was shortened by 2 bases and J by 0 bases, with 8 bases between the two germline ends. The germline V gene has CDR1 KGHSY and CDR2 FQNENV. CDR3 protein: CASSQGQSSYEQYF. CDR3 nucleotides: TGTGCCAGCAGCCAAGGGCAGAGCTCCTACGAGCAGTACTTC. Together with reference TRBV16 and TRBJ2-7, the CDR3 gives the full variable domain: GEEVAQTPKHLVRGEGQKAKLYCAPIKGHSYVFWYQQVLKNEFKFLISFQNENVFDETGMPKERFSAKCLPNSPCSLEIQATKLEDSAVYFCASSQGQSSYEQYFGPGTRLTVT.

In its sample, this clone was seen once. The CDR3: CASSELSGRATDTQYF. In DNA form, the CDR3 reads TGTGCCAGCAGTGAGCTTAGCGGGAGGGCGACAGATACGCAGTATTTT. V is TRBV2 and J is TRBJ2-3, with TRBD2 identical over 11 bases. Germline CDR1 reads SNHLY; CDR2 reads FYNNEI. The CDR3 spans 16 residues. The V segment lost 3 bases and the J segment 3 bases; nucleotides outside the gene matches: 5. Complete variable domain (other parts from reference TRBV2 and TRBJ2-3): EPEVTQTPSHQVTQMGQEVILRCVPISNHLYFYWYRQILGQKVEFLVSFYNNEISEKSEIFDDQFSVERPDGSNFTLKIRSTKLEDSAMYFCASSELSGRATDTQYFGPGTRLTVL.